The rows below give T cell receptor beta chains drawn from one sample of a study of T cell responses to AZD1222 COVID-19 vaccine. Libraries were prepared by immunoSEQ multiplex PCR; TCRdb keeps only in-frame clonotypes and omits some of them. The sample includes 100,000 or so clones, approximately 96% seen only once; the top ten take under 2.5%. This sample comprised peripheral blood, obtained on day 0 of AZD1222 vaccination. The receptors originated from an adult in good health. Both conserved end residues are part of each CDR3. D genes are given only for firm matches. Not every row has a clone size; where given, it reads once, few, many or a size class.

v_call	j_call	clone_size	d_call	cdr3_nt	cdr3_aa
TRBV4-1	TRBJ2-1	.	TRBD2	TGCGCCAGCAGCCGAGGGACTAGCGGGAATGAGCAGTTCTTC	CASSRGTSGNEQFF
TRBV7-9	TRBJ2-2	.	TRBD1	TGTGCCAGCAGTCTTCCGGGACAGGGTAGGACCGGGGAGCTGTTTTTT	CASSLPGQGRTGELFF
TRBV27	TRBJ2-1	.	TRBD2	TGTGCCAGCAGTTACCGAACTCCGGGACTATCCTCCAATGAGCAGTTCTTC	CASSYRTPGLSSNEQFF
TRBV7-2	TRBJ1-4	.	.	TGTGCCAGCAGCCGACCCGGGGCTGGACTGTTTTTT	CASSRPGAGLFF
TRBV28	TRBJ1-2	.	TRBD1	TGTGCCAGCAGTAATTACCCCAGGGGGCCCACCTTC	CASSNYPRGPTF
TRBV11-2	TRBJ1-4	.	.	TGTGCCAGCAGCCAAAACAGGGCACAGGGTGAAAAACTGTTTTTT	CASSQNRAQGEKLFF
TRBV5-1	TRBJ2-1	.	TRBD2	TGCGCCAGCATTCCTTCTAGCGGTTCCTACAATGAGCAGTTCTTC	CASIPSSGSYNEQFF
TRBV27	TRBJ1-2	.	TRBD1	TGTGCCAGCAGGCCGACAGGGGACGGCTACACCTTC	CASRPTGDGYTF
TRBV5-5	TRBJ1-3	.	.	TGTGCCAGCAGCTTGGTCCCGTGGGTGGGGACAGGAAACACCATATATTTT	CASSLVPWVGTGNTIYF
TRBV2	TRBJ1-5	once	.	TGTGCCAGCATTCCCGTCTCAGGGGTACCCAATCAGCCCCAGCATTTT	CASIPVSGVPNQPQHF
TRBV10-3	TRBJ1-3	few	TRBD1	TGTGCCATCAGCAGACAGGGCGGTGGAAACACCATATATTTT	CAISRQGGGNTIYF
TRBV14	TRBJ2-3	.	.	TGTGCCAGCAGCACCAGAGGAGGCACAGATACGCAGTATTTT	CASSTRGGTDTQYF
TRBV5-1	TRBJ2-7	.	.	TGCGCCAGCAGACCCGCCTTGGGGGGGGCATACGAGCAGTACTTC	CASRPALGGAYEQYF
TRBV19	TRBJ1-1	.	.	TGTGCCAGTAGCCGGGCAGTTATGAACACTGAAGCTTTCTTT	CASSRAVMNTEAFF